This TCR beta chain appears in the sequencing data of a study of shared clonotypes between healthy human individuals. The material for each subset, its genomic DNA, was split evenly across several immunoSEQ plates. This table comes from immunoSEQ multiplex PCR, and its TCRdb copy is limited to in-frame clones, with some not included. The table has roughly 650,000 clones, almost 97% seen once. Donation came from healthy HIV-negative adults that had no recent acute infections or vaccinations. The CDR3 runs 15 residues. In germline, CDR1 is SGDLS, CDR2 YYNGEE. V was cut by 0 bases and J by 2 bases, with 11 bases left in between.

This clonotype was obtained from a woman aged 25 to 39 in good health. Sequencing input: naive CD4+ T cells sorted from blood. Indicated subset: CD45RA+ positively selected. The chain has TRBV9 and TRBJ2-5; D unresolved. The CDR3 loop reads CASSVGVGFQETQYF. CDR3 nucleotide sequence: TGTGCCAGCAGCGTAGGGGTCGGATTTCAAGAGACCCAGTACTTC. Variable domain in full (rest from reference TRBV9 and TRBJ2-5): DSGVTQTPKHLITATGQRVTLRCSPRSGDLSVYWYQQSLDQGLQFLIQYYNGEERAKGNILERFSAQQFPDLHSELNLSSLELGDSALYFCASSVGVGFQETQYFGPGTRLLVL.